A selection of T cell receptor beta chains follows, all from one sample in a study of early T cells in non-severe SARS-CoV-2 infection. TCRdb reprocessed the 5' RACE reads via MiXCR and lists one record per CDR3 protein. Here the sample spans more than 40,000 distinct CDR3 sequences, 4% to 4.5% being singletons. Input material: whole blood. The receptor set was obtained from an adult who was a healthcare worker with PCR-confirmed SARS-CoV-2 infection or an uninfected control (not recorded which). Both conserved end residues are part of each CDR3. The D gene is left open where the match is weak. For some rows the clone size is stated as once, few or many, or as a class when expanded; others skip it.

j_call	v_call	clone_size	d_call	cdr3_aa	cdr3_nt
TRBJ2-7	TRBV3-1	many	-	CASSQDSGINPYEQYF	TGTGCCAGCAGCCAAGACTCAGGGATAAACCCCTACGAGCAGTACTTC
TRBJ2-2	TRBV7-9	many	-	CASSLAVSGELFF	TGTGCCAGCAGCTTAGCGGTCTCCGGGGAGCTGTTTTTT
TRBJ1-4	TRBV27	many	TRBD1	CASSSLQGAANEKLFF	TGTGCCAGCAGTTCCCTACAGGGGGCGGCTAATGAAAAACTGTTTTTT
TRBJ2-7	TRBV2	many	-	CASREIVSYEQYF	TGTGCCAGTAGGGAAATCGTTTCCTACGAGCAGTACTTC
TRBJ1-1	TRBV5-4	-	TRBD1	CASRSSRGGTEAFF	TGTGCCAGCAGGTCCTCCAGGGGGGGAACTGAAGCTTTCTTT
TRBJ2-1	TRBV29-1	many	TRBD2	CSVTPGLALDEQFF	TGCAGCGTGACGCCGGGACTAGCCCTCGATGAGCAGTTCTTC
TRBJ2-1	TRBV29-1	many	-	CSASQVSSYNEQFF	TGCAGCGCCTCACAGGTCAGCTCCTACAATGAGCAGTTCTTC
TRBJ1-2	TRBV5-5	many	-	CVSSLEAGTHYGYTF	TGTGTCAGCAGCTTAGAAGCAGGGACCCACTATGGCTACACCTTC
TRBJ2-5	TRBV5-1	many	-	CASSGEGETQYF	TGCGCCAGCAGCGGCGAAGGGGAGACCCAGTACTTC
TRBJ2-5	TRBV4-2	many	TRBD2	CASSQEAHTSGLAGGPASETQYF	TGTGCCAGCAGCCAAGAAGCTCACACCTCGGGACTAGCGGGAGGCCCCGCAAGTGAGACCCAGTACTTC